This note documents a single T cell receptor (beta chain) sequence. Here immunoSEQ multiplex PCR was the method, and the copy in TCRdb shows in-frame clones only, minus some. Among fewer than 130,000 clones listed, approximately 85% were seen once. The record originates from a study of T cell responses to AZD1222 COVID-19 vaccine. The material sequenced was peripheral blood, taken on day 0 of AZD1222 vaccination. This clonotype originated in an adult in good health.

The CDR3 region is CASSPFTDLEAFF. The CDR3 coding sequence is TGTGCCAGTAGTCCCTTCACGGACCTTGAAGCTTTCTTT. The chain recombines TRBV19 with TRBJ1-1, with D unresolved. Germline CDR1 reads LNHDA; CDR2 reads SQIVND (reference sequence). The V and J ends lost 5 bases and 7 bases respectively, with 14 bases between them. The length of the CDR3 is 13 residues.